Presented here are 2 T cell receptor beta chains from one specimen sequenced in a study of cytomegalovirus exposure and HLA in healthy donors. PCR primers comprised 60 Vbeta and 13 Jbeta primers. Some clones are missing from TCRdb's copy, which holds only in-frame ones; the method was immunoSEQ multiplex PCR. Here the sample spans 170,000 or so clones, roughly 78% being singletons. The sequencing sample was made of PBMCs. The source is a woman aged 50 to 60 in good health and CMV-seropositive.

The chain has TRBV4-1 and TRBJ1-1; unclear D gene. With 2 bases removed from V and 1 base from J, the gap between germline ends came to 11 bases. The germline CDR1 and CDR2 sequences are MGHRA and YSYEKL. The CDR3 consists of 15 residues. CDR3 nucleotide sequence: TGCGCCAGCAGCCAAACCCCCCGGGGGAACACTGAAGCTTTCTTT. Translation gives CASSQTPRGNTEAFF.

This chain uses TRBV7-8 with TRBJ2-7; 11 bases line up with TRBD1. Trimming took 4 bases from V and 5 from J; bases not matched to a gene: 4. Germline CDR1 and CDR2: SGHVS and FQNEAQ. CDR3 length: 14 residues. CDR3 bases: TGTGCCAGCAGCTCTTGGGACAGGGGGAACGAGCAGTACTTC. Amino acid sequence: CASSSWDRGNEQYF.